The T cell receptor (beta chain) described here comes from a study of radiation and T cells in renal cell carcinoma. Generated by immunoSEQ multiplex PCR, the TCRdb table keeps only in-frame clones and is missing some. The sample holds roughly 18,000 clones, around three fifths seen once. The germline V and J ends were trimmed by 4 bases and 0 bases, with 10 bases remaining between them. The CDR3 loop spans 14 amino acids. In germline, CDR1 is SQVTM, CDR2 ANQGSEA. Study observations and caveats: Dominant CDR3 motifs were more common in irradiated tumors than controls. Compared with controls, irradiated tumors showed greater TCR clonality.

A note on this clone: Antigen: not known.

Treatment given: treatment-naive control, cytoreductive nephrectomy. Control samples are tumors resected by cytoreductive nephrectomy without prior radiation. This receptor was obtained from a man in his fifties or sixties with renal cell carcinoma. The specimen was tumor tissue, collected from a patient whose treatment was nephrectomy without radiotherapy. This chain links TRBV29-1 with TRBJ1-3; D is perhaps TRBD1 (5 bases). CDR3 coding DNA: TGCAGCGTTGCCCGGGACCTCTCTGGAAACACCATATATTTT. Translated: CSVARDLSGNTIYF.